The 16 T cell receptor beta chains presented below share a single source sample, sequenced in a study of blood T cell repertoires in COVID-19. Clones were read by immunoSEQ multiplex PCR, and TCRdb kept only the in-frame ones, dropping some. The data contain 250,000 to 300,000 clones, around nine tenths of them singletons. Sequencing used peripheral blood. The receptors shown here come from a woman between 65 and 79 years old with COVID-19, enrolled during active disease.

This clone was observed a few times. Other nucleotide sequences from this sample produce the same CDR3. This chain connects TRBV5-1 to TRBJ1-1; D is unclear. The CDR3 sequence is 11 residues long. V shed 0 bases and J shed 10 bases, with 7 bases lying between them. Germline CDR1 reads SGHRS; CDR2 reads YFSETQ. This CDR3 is CASSLGEGAFF. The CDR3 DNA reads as TGCGCCAGCAGCTTGGGAGAGGGAGCTTTCTTT.

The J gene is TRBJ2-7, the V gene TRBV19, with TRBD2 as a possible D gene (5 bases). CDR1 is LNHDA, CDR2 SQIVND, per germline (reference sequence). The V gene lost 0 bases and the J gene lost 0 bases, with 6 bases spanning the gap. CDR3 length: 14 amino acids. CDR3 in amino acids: CASSIDGDSYEQYF. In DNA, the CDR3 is TGTGCCAGTAGTATAGACGGGGACTCCTACGAGCAGTACTTC. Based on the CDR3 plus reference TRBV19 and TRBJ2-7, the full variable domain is DGGITQSPKYLFRKEGQNVTLSCEQNLNHDAMYWYRQDPGQGLRLIYYSQIVNDFQKGDIAEGYSVSREKKESFPLTVTSAQKNPTAFYLCASSIDGDSYEQYFGPGTRLTVT.

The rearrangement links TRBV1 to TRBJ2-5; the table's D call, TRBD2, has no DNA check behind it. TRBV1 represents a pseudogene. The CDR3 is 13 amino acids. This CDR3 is CTSGTYLQETQYF. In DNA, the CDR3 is TGCACCAGCGGTACTTACCTCCAAGAGACCCAGTACTTC.

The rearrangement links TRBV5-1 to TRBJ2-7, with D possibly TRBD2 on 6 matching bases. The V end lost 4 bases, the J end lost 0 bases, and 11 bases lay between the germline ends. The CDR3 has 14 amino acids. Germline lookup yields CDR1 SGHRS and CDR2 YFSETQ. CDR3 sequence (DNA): TGCGCCAGCAGCCCGGGGGTTCGCTCCTACGAGCAGTACTTC. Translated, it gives CASSPGVRSYEQYF.

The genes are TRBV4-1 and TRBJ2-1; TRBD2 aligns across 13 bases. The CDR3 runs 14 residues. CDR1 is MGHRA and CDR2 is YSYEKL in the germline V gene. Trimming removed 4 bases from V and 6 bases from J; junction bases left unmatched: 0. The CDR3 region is CASSRTSGGNEQFF. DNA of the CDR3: TGCGCCAGCAGCCGGACTAGCGGGGGCAATGAGCAGTTCTTC.

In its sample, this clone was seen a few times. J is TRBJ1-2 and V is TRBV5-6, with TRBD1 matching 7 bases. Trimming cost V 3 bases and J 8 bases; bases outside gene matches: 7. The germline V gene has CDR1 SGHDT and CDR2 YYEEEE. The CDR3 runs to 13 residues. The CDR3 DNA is TGTGCCAGCAGCTCCGGGACAGCCCGGGGCTACACCTTC. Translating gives CASSSGTARGYTF.

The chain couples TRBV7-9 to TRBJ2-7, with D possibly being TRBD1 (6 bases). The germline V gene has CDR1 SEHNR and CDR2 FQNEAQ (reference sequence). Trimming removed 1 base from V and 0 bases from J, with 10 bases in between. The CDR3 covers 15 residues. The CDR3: CASSLGQGSSYEQYF. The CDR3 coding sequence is TGTGCCAGCAGCTTAGGGCAGGGGAGCTCCTACGAGCAGTACTTC.

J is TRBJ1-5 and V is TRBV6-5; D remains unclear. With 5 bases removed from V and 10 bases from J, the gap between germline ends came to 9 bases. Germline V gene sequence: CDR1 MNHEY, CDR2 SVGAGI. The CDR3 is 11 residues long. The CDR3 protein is CASSLSLPQHF. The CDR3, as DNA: TGTGCCAGCAGTCTTTCTCTCCCCCAGCATTTT.

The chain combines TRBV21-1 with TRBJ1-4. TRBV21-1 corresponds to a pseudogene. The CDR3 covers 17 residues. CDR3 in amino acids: CASSHRRDLLKGEKLFF. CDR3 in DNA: TGTGCCAGCAGCCACCGTAGGGACTTACTAAAGGGTGAAAAACTGTTTTTT.

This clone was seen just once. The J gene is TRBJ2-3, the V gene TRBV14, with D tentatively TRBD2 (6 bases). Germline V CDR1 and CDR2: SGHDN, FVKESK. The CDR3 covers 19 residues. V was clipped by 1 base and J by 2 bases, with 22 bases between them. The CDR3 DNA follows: TGTGCCAGCAGCCAAGTCGCCGGGACTTCTCGATTCATCACAGATACGCAGTATTTT. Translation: CASSQVAGTSRFITDTQYF.

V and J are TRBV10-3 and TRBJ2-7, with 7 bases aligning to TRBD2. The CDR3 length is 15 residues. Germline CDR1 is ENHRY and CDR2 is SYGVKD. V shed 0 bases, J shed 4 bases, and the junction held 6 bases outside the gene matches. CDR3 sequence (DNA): TGTGCCATCAGTGAGTCGCTGACTAGCTGGTACGAGCAGTACTTC. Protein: CAISESLTSWYEQYF.

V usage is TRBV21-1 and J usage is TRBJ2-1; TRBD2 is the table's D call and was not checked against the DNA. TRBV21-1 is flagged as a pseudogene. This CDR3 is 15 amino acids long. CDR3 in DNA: TGTGCCAGCAGGAAAGGGACTAGCGGAAACAATGAGCAGTTCTTC. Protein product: CASRKGTSGNNEQFF.

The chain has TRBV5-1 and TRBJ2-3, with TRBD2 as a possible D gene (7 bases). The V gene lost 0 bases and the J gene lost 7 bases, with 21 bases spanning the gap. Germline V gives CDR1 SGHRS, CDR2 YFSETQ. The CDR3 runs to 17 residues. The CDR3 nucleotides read TGCGCCAGCAGCTTGGATCCGCGGGGGCCCGATTCTTATACGCAGTATTTT. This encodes CASSLDPRGPDSYTQYF.

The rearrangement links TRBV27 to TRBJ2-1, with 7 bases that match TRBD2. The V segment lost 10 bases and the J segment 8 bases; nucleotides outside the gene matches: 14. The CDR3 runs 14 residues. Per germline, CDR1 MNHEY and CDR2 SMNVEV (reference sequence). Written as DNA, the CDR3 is TGTGCCACTACCAAGCGGGGAATAGGGCATGAGCAGTTCTTC. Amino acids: CATTKRGIGHEQFF.

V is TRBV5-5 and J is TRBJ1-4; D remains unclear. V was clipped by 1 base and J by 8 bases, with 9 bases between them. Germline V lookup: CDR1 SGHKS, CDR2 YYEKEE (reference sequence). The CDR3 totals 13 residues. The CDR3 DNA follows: TGTGCCAGCAGCTTGACAGTTTGGGAAAAACTGTTTTTT. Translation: CASSLTVWEKLFF.

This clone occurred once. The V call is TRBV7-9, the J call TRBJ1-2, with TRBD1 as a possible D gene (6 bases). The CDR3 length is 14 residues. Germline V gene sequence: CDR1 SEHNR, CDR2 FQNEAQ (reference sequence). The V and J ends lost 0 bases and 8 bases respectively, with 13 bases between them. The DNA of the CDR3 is TGTGCCAGCAGCTTAGCGGTGGGGGCAGGCGGCTACACCTTC. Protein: CASSLAVGAGGYTF.